Listed here are 29 T cell receptor beta chains from one sample, sequenced in a study of cytomegalovirus exposure and HLA in healthy donors. Here immunoSEQ multiplex PCR was the method, and the copy in TCRdb shows in-frame clones only, minus some. Here the sample spans hundreds of thousands of clones, around 90% being singletons. Material for sequencing was PBMCs. These receptors all come from a woman in her 30s in good health and CMV-seronegative.

The gene calls are TRBV4-3 and TRBJ2-3, with TRBD2 matching over 9 bases. The CDR3 covers 17 residues. V dropped 2 bases and J dropped 2; count of bases not matched to a gene: 8. CDR1 and CDR2 from the germline V gene are LGHNA and YSLEER. This chain's CDR3 is CASSQPNLAGFTDTQYF. The CDR3 coding sequence is TGCGCCAGCAGCCAACCCAATCTAGCGGGATTCACAGATACGCAGTATTTT.

This clone was detected a few times. The genes are TRBV29-1 and TRBJ2-7; perhaps TRBD1 as D (5 bases). CDR3 size: 12 residues. V was clipped by 4 bases and J by 6 bases, with 13 bases between them. Germline V gene lookup returns CDR1 SQVTM and CDR2 ANQGSEA. The CDR3 sequence is CSVARQGSEQYF. CDR3 nucleotide sequence: TGCAGCGTTGCTCGCCAGGGCTCCGAGCAGTACTTC.

The chain uses TRBV28 and TRBJ1-5, with TRBD1 matching over 7 bases. After removal of 7 bases from V and 3 bases from J, the junction contained 9 bases not matched to a gene. Per germline, CDR1 MDHEN and CDR2 SYDVKM. The CDR3 runs 15 residues. The CDR3 loop reads CASTVGTADNQPQHF. In nucleotides, the CDR3 is TGTGCCAGCACCGTCGGGACAGCAGACAATCAGCCCCAGCATTTT.

About this clone itself: The same CDR3 can be traced to other DNA sequences in this sample. This rearrangement joins TRBV27 to TRBJ2-7; TRBD2 might be the D (5 bases). The CDR3 has 13 residues. The V end lost 0 bases, the J end lost 3 bases, and 6 bases lay between the germline ends. CDR1 is MNHEY and CDR2 is SMNVEV in the germline V gene (reference sequence). The CDR3 loop is CASSLSRDYEQYF. For the CDR3, the DNA is TGTGCCAGCAGTTTATCACGGGACTACGAGCAGTACTTC.

This sequence joins TRBV27 and TRBJ2-3; 10 bases are shared with TRBD1. Germline V gene data show CDR1 as MNHEY and CDR2 as SMNVEV (reference sequence). This CDR3 spans 15 amino acids. V shed 3 bases and J 4 bases; nucleotides not matched to a gene: 4. The CDR3 region has the DNA TGTGCCAGCAGTTTGACAGGGGGCATCGCAGATACGCAGTATTTT. This sequence encodes CASSLTGGIADTQYF.

The gene calls are TRBV7-2 and TRBJ2-5, with 12 bases matching TRBD2. The junction had 11 bases not matched to a gene; V was cut back by 4 bases and J by 2 bases. Looked up from germline, CDR1 is SGHTA and CDR2 is FQGNSA. The CDR3 extends over 18 amino acids. In DNA form, the CDR3 reads TGTGCCAGCAGCTCCCGCGCGACTAGCGGGAGTTCACAAGAGACCCAGTACTTC. Translating it yields CASSSRATSGSSQETQYF.

The chain has TRBV29-1 and TRBJ2-3, with TRBD2 matching over 11 bases. This CDR3 contains 16 residues. The germline CDR1 and CDR2 sequences are SQVTM and ANQGSEA. V gave up 6 bases and J gave up 7 bases; unmatched junction bases: 15. The DNA of the CDR3 is TGCAGCGTAGGCAGGGGAAACCTAGCGGGAGGTCATACGCAGTATTTT. It is translated as CSVGRGNLAGGHTQYF.

The genes are TRBV7-6 and TRBJ1-1, with D perhaps matching TRBD1 (5 bases). This CDR3 has 16 amino acids. Trimming removed 5 bases at V and 0 bases at J, with 16 bases between. CDR1 is SGHVS and CDR2 is FNYEAQ in the germline V gene. The DNA of the CDR3 is TGTGCCAGCAGCCCCGGAACCAGGGTCATGAACACTGAAGCTTTCTTT. Amino acid sequence: CASSPGTRVMNTEAFF.

The genes are TRBV28 and TRBJ1-5; TRBD1 might be the D (6 bases). Germline assignment: CDR1 MDHEN and CDR2 SYDVKM. The CDR3 spans 15 residues. V was clipped by 3 bases and J by 2 bases, with 11 bases between them. The CDR3 DNA sequence: TGTGCCAGCAGTTTTGGCGGGGGCGGCAATCAGCCCCAGCATTTT. This gives the protein CASSFGGGGNQPQHF.

The chain couples TRBV5-4 to TRBJ1-2; D is undetermined. CDR3 length: 14 residues. Germline CDR1 is SGHNT and CDR2 is YYREEE (reference sequence). Trimming cost V 1 base and J 8 bases, with 15 bases left between them. In nucleotides, the CDR3 is TGTGCCAGCAGCTTGTTTTCGACCCGCGGGGGCTACACCTTC. This gives the protein CASSLFSTRGGYTF. The whole variable domain, remainder taken from reference TRBV5-4 and TRBJ1-2, is ETGVTQSPTHLIKTRGQQVTLRCSSQSGHNTVSWYQQALGQGPQFIFQYYREEENGRGNFPPRFSGLQFPNYSSELNVNALELDDSALYLCASSLFSTRGGYTFGSGTRLTVV.

The genes are TRBV7-3 and TRBJ2-1; D might be TRBD1 (6 bases). V was cut by 5 bases and J by 0 bases, with 14 bases left in between. The CDR3 length is 16 residues. The germline gives CDR1 SGHTA, CDR2 FQGTGA. In DNA, the CDR3 is TGTGCCAGCAGCGCTGGGACACGGAGCTCCTACAATGAGCAGTTCTTC. Encoded protein: CASSAGTRSSYNEQFF.

The chain joins TRBV28 to TRBJ2-7, with 7 bases that match TRBD1. Germline lookup yields CDR1 MDHEN and CDR2 SYDVKM. The CDR3 has 16 residues. The V segment lost 5 bases and the J segment 2 bases; nucleotides outside the gene matches: 12. The CDR3 coding sequence is TGTGCCAGCAGTCCCGGGACAGACTTTCTTACCTACGAGCAGTACTTC. Translating gives CASSPGTDFLTYEQYF.

V is TRBV5-6 and J is TRBJ1-4; TRBD1 might be the D (5 bases). Germline CDR1 is SGHDT and CDR2 is YYEEEE. The CDR3 is made up of 14 amino acids. Deletions cut 0 bases from V and 4 bases from J, with 7 bases between. This chain's CDR3 is CASSLGQLNEKLFF. In nucleotides, the CDR3 is TGTGCCAGCAGCTTGGGACAGCTTAATGAAAAACTGTTTTTT.

V and J are TRBV11-3 and TRBJ2-1; D may be TRBD2 (6 bases). This CDR3 contains 12 residues. Germline V lookup: CDR1 SGHNT, CDR2 YENEEA. V lost 4 bases and J lost 10, with 11 bases in between. The DNA for the CDR3 is TGTGCCAGCAGCTCTGGAGGGGTGGAGCAGTTCTTC. Translation gives CASSSGGVEQFF. The complete variable domain, with remaining parts taken from reference TRBV11-3 and TRBJ2-1, reads EAGVVQSPRYKIIEKKQPVAFWCNPISGHNTLYWYLQNLGQGPELLIRYENEEAVDDSQLPKDRFSAERLKGVDSTLKIQPAELGDSAVYLCASSSGGVEQFFGPGTRLTVL.

This chain connects TRBV6-5 to TRBJ2-7; 10 bases line up with TRBD1. CDR1 is MNHEY, CDR2 SVGAGI, per germline. J lost 2 bases, V lost 5 bases, and 3 bases had no gene match. CDR3 size: 14 residues. CDR3 protein: CASSKGQGTYEQYF. CDR3 bases: TGTGCCAGCAGTAAGGGACAGGGGACCTACGAGCAGTACTTC.

This rearrangement joins TRBV6-5 to TRBJ2-7, with TRBD2 identical over 10 bases. Germline trimming cut 6 bases from V and 2 bases from J; bases unmatched to any gene: 4. CDR3 length: 14 residues. CDR1 and CDR2 from the germline V gene are MNHEY and SVGAGI. The CDR3 loop reads CASRASGGAYEQYF. The CDR3 region has the DNA TGTGCCAGCAGGGCTAGCGGGGGCGCCTACGAGCAGTACTTC.

This chain uses TRBV27 with TRBJ2-3; no reliable D call. CDR3 length: 13 residues. Trimming stripped 3 bases from V and 7 bases from J, with 11 bases between. Germline V lookup: CDR1 MNHEY, CDR2 SMNVEV (reference sequence). CDR3 nucleotide sequence: TGTGCCAGCAGTTTTCGGTCTTCGAATACGCAGTATTTT. Encoded protein: CASSFRSSNTQYF.

V usage is TRBV28 and J usage is TRBJ2-7, with D possibly being TRBD2 (6 bases). Germline V CDR1 and CDR2: MDHEN, SYDVKM. The CDR3 is 13 amino acids. Trimming shortened V by 6 bases and J by 2 bases, and 11 bases separated the two germline ends. The CDR3 bases are TGTGCCAGCAGCCCACTAGCCACCTACGAGCAGTACTTC. It encodes CASSPLATYEQYF.

The V and J genes are TRBV4-3 and TRBJ2-7, with TRBD2 identical over 7 bases. CDR1 is LGHNA, CDR2 YSLEER, per germline. CDR3 length equals 16 residues. V shed 0 bases and J 4 bases; nucleotides not matched to a gene: 9. DNA of the CDR3: TGCGCCAGCAGCCAAGATCGGCTAGCGGCTCGATACGAGCAGTACTTC. Translating gives CASSQDRLAARYEQYF.

The chain employs TRBV4-3 and TRBJ2-3; 11 nucleotides agree with TRBD1. Germline V CDR1 and CDR2: LGHNA, YSLEER. Losses at the gene ends were 6 bases for V and 0 bases for J; bases not matched to a gene: 11. The CDR3 is 18 amino acids. The CDR3 DNA follows: TGCGCCAGCAGTCTTCGGGACAGGGGGGTTACTAGCACAGATACGCAGTATTTT. Its translation is CASSLRDRGVTSTDTQYF.

V usage is TRBV5-1 and J usage is TRBJ2-7; 8 positions agree with TRBD1. This CDR3 is built from 14 residues. The germline gives CDR1 SGHRS, CDR2 YFSETQ. With 2 bases clipped from V and 3 bases from J, the junction kept 4 bases outside the gene matches. CDR3 in amino acids: CASSFTGTGYEQYF. CDR3 in DNA: TGCGCCAGCAGCTTTACCGGGACAGGCTACGAGCAGTACTTC.

This clone has only a few counts. The chain links TRBV20-1 to TRBJ2-7, with D possibly matching TRBD2 (5 bases). The ends were cut back, 4 bases at V and 9 bases at J, with 13 bases in the middle. Germline V lookup: CDR1 DFQATT, CDR2 SNEGSKA (reference sequence). The length of the CDR3 is 11 residues. The chain's CDR3 is CSANPGLLQYF. As DNA, the CDR3 is TGCAGTGCTAACCCCGGACTCCTGCAGTACTTC.

This clone has only one observation. The chain links TRBV9 to TRBJ1-1; maybe TRBD1 (6 bases). The length of the CDR3 is 16 residues. Germline loops: CDR1 SGDLS, CDR2 YYNGEE. Trimming took off 0 bases at V and 5 bases at J, with 17 bases between the two ends. The CDR3 coding sequence is TGTGCCAGCAGCGTAGTCCAGGTGGGGGGGCGAACTGAAGCTTTCTTT. Its protein is CASSVVQVGGRTEAFF.

J is TRBJ2-7 and V is TRBV6-6; the match to TRBD2 covers 10 bases. J was trimmed by 6 bases and V by 9 bases; bases with no gene match: 5. The germline V gene has CDR1 MNHNY and CDR2 SVGAGI (reference sequence). This CDR3 has 12 amino acids. The CDR3 DNA reads as TGTGCCAGTGGAGCGGGAGGGGCCGAGCAGTACTTC. Encoded protein: CASGAGGAEQYF.

This clone came up once. V and J are TRBV28 and TRBJ2-7; D might be TRBD2 (5 bases). CDR3 length: 15 residues. V was pared by 10 bases and J by 3 bases, with 22 bases between. Germline assignment: CDR1 MDHEN and CDR2 SYDVKM. The CDR3 here is CAISSPSRTFYEQYF. The CDR3, as DNA: TGTGCCATCAGCAGCCCCAGTAGGACTTTCTACGAGCAGTACTTC.

J is TRBJ2-4 and V is TRBV5-1; D remains unclear. The CDR3 contains 18 residues. Germline values: CDR1 SGHRS, CDR2 YFSETQ. With 4 bases removed from V and 0 bases from J, the gap between germline ends came to 20 bases. The CDR3 here is CASSPSLPGPLAKNIQYF. The CDR3 bases are TGCGCCAGCAGCCCATCCCTGCCTGGACCGTTAGCCAAAAACATTCAGTACTTC.

V is TRBV5-1 and J is TRBJ2-2; D perhaps matches TRBD1 (6 bases). The CDR3 has 15 amino acids. The germline V gene encodes CDR1 SGHRS and CDR2 YFSETQ. Trimming left V 1 base short and J 7 bases short, with 14 bases between. The CDR3 nucleotides read TGCGCCAGCAGCTTGATCCAGGGGATGGGCGGGGAGCTGTTTTTT. Its protein is CASSLIQGMGGELFF.

CDR3 sequence reads: CASSPALGSYEQYF. The CDR3 coding sequence is TGTGCCAGTAGTCCGGCTTTGGGATCCTACGAGCAGTACTTC. V and J are TRBV19 and TRBJ2-7; unclear D gene. CDR1 is LNHDA, CDR2 SQIVND, per germline (reference sequence). The CDR3 is 14 amino acids. Trimming took off 5 bases at V and 1 base at J, with 12 bases between the two ends.

The rearrangement uses TRBV27 and TRBJ2-7, with a possible D match to TRBD1 (6 bases). The CDR3 covers 17 residues. The V gene's germline CDR1 is MNHEY and CDR2 SMNVEV (reference sequence). V dropped 1 base and J dropped 3 bases, with 19 bases sitting between them. The CDR3, as DNA: TGTGCCAGCAGTTTATGGGGTACAGGGAGTTGGAGCTACGAGCAGTACTTC. It codes for CASSLWGTGSWSYEQYF.